The 21 T cell receptor beta chains below were found in one sample sequenced in a study of T cells in Graves' hyperthyroidism and ophthalmopathy. Amplification targeted TCR beta CDR3 regions from RNA transcripts. The study used the HTBI primer set for a first-round RT-PCR of the TCR CDR3. From the multiplex PCR reads, TCRdb called clonotypes with MiXCR, one entry per CDR3 protein. Of a few hundred thousand distinct CDR3 sequences in the sample, less than 20% were seen once. The specimen was blood. These receptors were collected from a woman between 40 and 50 years old with Graves' ophthalmopathy.

In its sample, this clonotype was seen a few times. The genes are TRBV7-2 and TRBJ2-7; 7 bases are a match to TRBD1. Germline loops: CDR1 SGHTA, CDR2 FQGNSA. The ends lost 2 bases at V and 1 base at J; junction bases unmatched: 5. The CDR3 consists of 15 residues. The CDR3 bases are TGTGCCAGCAGCTTAAGACAGGGAATTTCCTACGAGCAGTACTTC. Its protein product is CASSLRQGISYEQYF.

This clonotype appeared many times. The V gene is TRBV20-1, the J gene TRBJ2-7; 7 nucleotides line up with TRBD2. The germline CDR1 and CDR2 sequences are DFQATT and SNEGSKA (reference sequence). This CDR3 has 14 residues. Unmatched junction bases numbered 5, after V lost 0 bases and J lost 3 bases. Here the CDR3 reads CSARETPSGYEQYF. The CDR3 bases are TGCAGTGCTAGAGAGACCCCTAGCGGCTACGAGCAGTACTTC.

This clonotype was seen at least ten times. This chain joins TRBV24-1 and TRBJ1-5; tentatively, D is TRBD1 (6 bases). Germline lookup yields CDR1 KGHDR and CDR2 SFDVKD. V was cut by 4 bases and J by 3 bases, with 12 bases left in between. This CDR3 spans 15 amino acids. Here the CDR3 reads CATSESTGINQPQHF. The CDR3 DNA is TGTGCCACCAGTGAATCTACAGGGATCAATCAGCCCCAGCATTTT.

This clonotype was seen repeatedly, ten times or more. The rearrangement joins TRBV9 to TRBJ1-1, with D possibly matching TRBD1 (6 bases). V was trimmed by 0 bases and J by 5 bases, leaving 17 bases between them. The CDR3 contains 16 residues. Germline loops: CDR1 SGDLS, CDR2 YYNGEE. The DNA for the CDR3 is TGTGCCAGCAGCGTAGAAGGGGACAAGGATGGGACTGAAGCTTTCTTT. Its protein product is CASSVEGDKDGTEAFF.

This clonotype was detected many times. V usage is TRBV30 and J usage is TRBJ1-5, with D tentatively TRBD1 (6 bases). Germline V gene data show CDR1 as GTSNPN and CDR2 as SVGIG (reference sequence). Trimming cost V 0 bases and J 0 bases, with 21 bases left between them. This CDR3 has 19 residues. The CDR3 sequence: CAWSVGAAGALYSNQPQHF. In nucleotides, the CDR3 is TGTGCCTGGAGTGTAGGGGCGGCAGGGGCCCTTTATAGCAATCAGCCCCAGCATTTT.

This clonotype was seen repeatedly, ten times or more. This chain connects TRBV27 to TRBJ1-3; D uncertain. The CDR3 length is 15 residues. The germline V gene encodes CDR1 MNHEY and CDR2 SMNVEV (reference sequence). The V end lost 9 bases, the J end lost 0 bases, and 15 bases lay between the germline ends. The CDR3 sequence is CARWTIRHSGNTIYF. The CDR3 DNA follows: TGTGCCAGATGGACGATTCGCCACTCTGGAAACACCATATATTTT.

CDR3 sequence: CASTTPGGVNYGYTF. Here the CDR3 DNA reads TGTGCCAGCACCACACCTGGAGGGGTTAACTATGGCTACACCTTC. The chain uses TRBV12-3 or TRBV12-4 and TRBJ1-2; maybe TRBD1 (5 bases). Between the trimmed V and J ends, which lost 7 bases and 1 base, there was a span of 16 bases. This CDR3 has 15 residues.

This clonotype was seen at least ten times. The V and J genes are TRBV20-1 and TRBJ2-7; 13 bases fit TRBD2. Looked up from germline, CDR1 is DFQATT and CDR2 is SNEGSKA (reference sequence). V was pared by 2 bases and J by 4 bases, with 8 bases of the junction left unmatched. This CDR3 has 16 residues. The CDR3 sequence is CSARPWTSGSAYEQYF. CDR3 nucleotides: TGCAGTGCTAGACCCTGGACTAGCGGGAGTGCGTACGAGCAGTACTTC.

This chain joins TRBV18 and TRBJ2-2, with TRBD2 matching over 7 bases. J lost 5 bases, V lost 5 bases, and 5 bases had no gene match. CDR3 length equals 14 residues. CDR1 KGHSH and CDR2 LQKENI come from the germline V gene. DNA of the CDR3: TGTGCCAGCTCATCGACAGCGGGAACCGGGGAGCTGTTTTTT. As protein: CASSSTAGTGELFF.

In this sample, this clonotype turned up a few times. This sequence joins TRBV5-1 and TRBJ1-1; TRBD1 aligns across 8 bases. The germline CDR1 and CDR2 sequences are SGHRS and YFSETQ. The CDR3 covers 15 residues. V trimming: 4 bases; J trimming: 4 bases; junction bases outside the gene matches: 9. The CDR3 protein is CASSIEQGVSTEAFF. CDR3 sequence (DNA): TGCGCCAGCAGCATCGAACAGGGGGTGAGCACTGAAGCTTTCTTT. Variable domain in full (rest from reference TRBV5-1 and TRBJ1-1): KAGVTQTPRYLIKTRGQQVTLSCSPISGHRSVSWYQQTPGQGLQFLFEYFSETQRNKGNFPGRFSGRQFSNSRSEMNVSTLELGDSALYLCASSIEQGVSTEAFFGQGTRLTVV.

This clonotype was seen many times. The chain carries TRBV6-1 and TRBJ2-7, with 8 bases lining up with TRBD2. Per the germline V gene, CDR1 is MNHNS and CDR2 is SASEGT. Trimming took 6 bases from V and 6 from J; bases not matched to a gene: 13. The CDR3 extends over 15 amino acids. The CDR3 sequence: CASRPAAGVSSEQYF. As DNA, the CDR3 is TGTGCCAGCAGGCCGGCAGCGGGAGTGAGCAGCGAGCAGTACTTC.

V gene TRBV11-2 combines with J gene TRBJ2-7, with TRBD1 identical over 8 bases. The trim removed 5 bases at V and 2 bases at J, leaving 5 bases unmatched. Germline CDR1 is SGHAT and CDR2 is FQNNGV. The length of the CDR3 is 14 residues. For the CDR3, the DNA is TGTGCCAGCAGCCCAGGGGGCCGTCCCTACGAGCAGTACTTC. Its protein is CASSPGGRPYEQYF.

The chain has TRBV20-1 and TRBJ2-1, with 8 positions matching TRBD1. From germline, CDR1 is DFQATT and CDR2 SNEGSKA (reference sequence). The CDR3 is 13 residues long. V dropped 5 bases and J dropped 10; count of bases not matched to a gene: 10. As DNA, the CDR3 is TGCAGTGCTTACCCGGACAGGGCAATCGAGCAGTTCTTC. This encodes CSAYPDRAIEQFF.

The J gene is TRBJ1-1, the V gene TRBV19; D not resolved. V lost 7 bases and J lost 0, with 9 bases in between. Germline CDR1 LNHDA, CDR2 SQIVND (reference sequence). This CDR3 spans 13 amino acids. The CDR3 DNA follows: TGTGCCAGTAAGGGTGGGCTGAACACTGAAGCTTTCTTT. Translating gives CASKGGLNTEAFF.

This clonotype was recorded at least ten times. The chain has TRBV12-3 or TRBV12-4 and TRBJ1-5; 7 positions match TRBD1. The J segment lost 6 bases and the V segment lost 5 bases, leaving 13 bases of the junction unmatched. This CDR3 is built from 16 residues. CDR3 in DNA: TGTGCCAGCAGTCTATCGCGTCGACAGGGTCGTCAGCCCCAGCATTTT. This sequence encodes CASSLSRRQGRQPQHF.

This chain uses TRBV20-1 with TRBJ2-7; D tentatively fits TRBD1 or TRBD2 (5 bases each). CDR3 length: 15 amino acids. Trimming cost V 3 bases and J 2 bases, with 17 bases left between them. CDR1 is DFQATT and CDR2 is SNEGSKA in the germline V gene (reference sequence). The CDR3 DNA is TGCAGTGCTAGCCGTCGAGGGGACCTCACCTACGAGCAGTACTTC. It encodes CSASRRGDLTYEQYF.

There are many counts of this clonotype. The chain carries TRBV29-1 and TRBJ1-2, with 8 bases aligning to TRBD1. The V gene's germline CDR1 is SQVTM and CDR2 ANQGSEA. This CDR3 contains 14 residues. V shed 8 bases and J 5 bases; nucleotides not matched to a gene: 13. The CDR3 coding sequence is TGCAGCATCACCCTGGACAGGGAGGCTTATGGCTACACCTTC. Its protein product is CSITLDREAYGYTF.

This clonotype was observed many times. This chain joins TRBV12-3 or TRBV12-4 and TRBJ1-5, with D possibly matching TRBD1 (5 bases). Trimming took 6 bases from V and 2 from J, leaving 11 bases between them. The CDR3 extends over 14 amino acids. CDR3 DNA: TGTGCCAGCAGCCAAATAGGGGGCAATCAGCCCCAGCATTTT. This gives the protein CASSQIGGNQPQHF.

The genes are TRBV6-1 and TRBJ1-6; 8 bases map to TRBD1. The germline CDR1 and CDR2 sequences are MNHNS and SASEGT. The CDR3 is 16 residues long. V shed 6 bases and J 9 bases; nucleotides not matched to a gene: 13. CDR3 sequence reads: CASRSRTTGGSSPLHF. Written as DNA, the CDR3 is TGTGCCAGCAGGTCGAGAACCACAGGGGGAAGTTCACCCCTCCACTTT.

This clonotype has ten or more counts. The chain joins TRBV19 to TRBJ2-7, with TRBD2 identical over 9 bases. V was clipped by 7 bases and J by 6 bases; unmatched bases: 10. Germline values: CDR1 LNHDA, CDR2 SQIVND (reference sequence). The CDR3 totals 14 residues. CDR3: CASNYGTSFSEQYF. The DNA of the CDR3 is TGTGCCAGTAATTACGGGACTAGCTTCAGCGAGCAGTACTTC.

CDR3 in amino acids: CASMPDYGYTF. The CDR3, as DNA: TGTGCCAGCATGCCGGATTATGGCTACACCTTC. The rearrangement joins TRBV6-1 to TRBJ1-2; no clear D. V was pared by 7 bases and J by 5 bases, with 8 bases between. The CDR3 extends over 11 amino acids. CDR1 is MNHNS and CDR2 is SASEGT in the germline V gene.